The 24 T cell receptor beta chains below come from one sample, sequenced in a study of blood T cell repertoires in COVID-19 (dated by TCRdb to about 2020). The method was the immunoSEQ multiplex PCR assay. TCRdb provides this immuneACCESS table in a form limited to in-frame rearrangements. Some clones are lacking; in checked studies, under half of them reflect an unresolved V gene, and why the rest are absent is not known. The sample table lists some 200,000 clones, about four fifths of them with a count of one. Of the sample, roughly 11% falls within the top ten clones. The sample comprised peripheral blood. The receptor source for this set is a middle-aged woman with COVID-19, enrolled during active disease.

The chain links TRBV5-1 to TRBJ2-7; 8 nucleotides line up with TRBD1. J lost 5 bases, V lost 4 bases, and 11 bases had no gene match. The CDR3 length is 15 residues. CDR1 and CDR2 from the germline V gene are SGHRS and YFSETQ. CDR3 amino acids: CASSAGQGGRDEQYF. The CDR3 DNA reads TGCGCCAGCAGCGCTGGACAGGGTGGTCGTGACGAGCAGTACTTC.

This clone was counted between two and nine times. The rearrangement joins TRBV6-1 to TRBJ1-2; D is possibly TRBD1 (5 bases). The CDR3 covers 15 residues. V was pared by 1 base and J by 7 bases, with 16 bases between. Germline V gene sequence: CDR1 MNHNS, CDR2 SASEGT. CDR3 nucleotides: TGTGCCAGCAGTGAAGGGGCATCGGGGGTGTCTGGCTACACCTTC. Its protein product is CASSEGASGVSGYTF.

This CDR3 is CASSYTRDNNEQFF. The CDR3 DNA reads as TGTGCCAGCAGTTACACCCGGGACAACAATGAGCAGTTCTTC. The chain recombines TRBV6-5 with TRBJ2-1; the D gene is possibly TRBD1 (6 bases). The CDR3 contains 14 residues. In germline, CDR1 is MNHEY, CDR2 SVGAGI. V was shortened by 2 bases and J by 5 bases, with 10 bases between the two germline ends.

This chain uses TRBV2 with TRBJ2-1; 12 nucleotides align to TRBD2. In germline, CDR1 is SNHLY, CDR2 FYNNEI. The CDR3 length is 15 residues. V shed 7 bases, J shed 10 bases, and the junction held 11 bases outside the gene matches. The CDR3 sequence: CASNPLAGGPREQFF. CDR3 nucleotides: TGTGCCAGCAATCCCCTAGCGGGAGGGCCACGAGAGCAGTTCTTC.

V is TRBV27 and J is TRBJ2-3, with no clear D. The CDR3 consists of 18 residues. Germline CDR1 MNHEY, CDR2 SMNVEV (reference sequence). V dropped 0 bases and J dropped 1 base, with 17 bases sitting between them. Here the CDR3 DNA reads TGTGCCAGCAGTTTATCAGTTGGAGCTTTTGGCGGCACAGATACGCAGTATTTT. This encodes CASSLSVGAFGGTDTQYF.

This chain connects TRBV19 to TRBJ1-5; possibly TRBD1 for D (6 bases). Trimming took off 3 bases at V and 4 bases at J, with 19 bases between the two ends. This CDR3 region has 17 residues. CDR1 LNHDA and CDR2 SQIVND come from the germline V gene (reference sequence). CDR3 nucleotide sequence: TGTGCCAGTAGTATCCCTAGGGCAGGGCAGGGGAATCAGCCCCAGCATTTT. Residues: CASSIPRAGQGNQPQHF.

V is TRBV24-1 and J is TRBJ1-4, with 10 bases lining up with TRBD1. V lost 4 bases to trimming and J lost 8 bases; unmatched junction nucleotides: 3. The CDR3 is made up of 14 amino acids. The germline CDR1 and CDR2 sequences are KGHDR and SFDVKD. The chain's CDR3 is CATSDPGQGEKLFF. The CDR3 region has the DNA TGTGCCACCAGTGACCCGGGACAGGGGGAAAAACTGTTTTTT.

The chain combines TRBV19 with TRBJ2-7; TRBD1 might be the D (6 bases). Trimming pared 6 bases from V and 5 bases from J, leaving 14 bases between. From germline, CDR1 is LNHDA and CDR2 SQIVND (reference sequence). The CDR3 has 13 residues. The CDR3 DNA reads TGTGCCAGTAGGGCCCTCCGGGACAACGAGCAGTACTTC. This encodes CASRALRDNEQYF.

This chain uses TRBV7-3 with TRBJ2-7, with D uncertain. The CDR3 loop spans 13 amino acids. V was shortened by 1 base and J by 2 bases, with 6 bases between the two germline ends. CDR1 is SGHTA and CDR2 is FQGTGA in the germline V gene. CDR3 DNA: TGTGCCAGCAGCTTAAAACAGCCCTACGAGCAGTACTTC. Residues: CASSLKQPYEQYF.

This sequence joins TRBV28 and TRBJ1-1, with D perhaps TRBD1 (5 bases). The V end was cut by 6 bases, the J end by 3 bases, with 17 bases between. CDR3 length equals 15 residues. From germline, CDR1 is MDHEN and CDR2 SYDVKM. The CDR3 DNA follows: TGTGCCAGCAGCCCCACAGGTTTCGGCGACACTGAAGCTTTCTTT. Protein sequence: CASSPTGFGDTEAFF.

This chain's CDR3 is CASSPLDRGNQPQHF. The CDR3 DNA reads TGTGCCAGTAGTCCCCTGGACAGGGGTAATCAGCCCCAGCATTTT. The J gene is TRBJ1-5, the V gene TRBV19; 9 nucleotides match TRBD1. Unmatched junction bases numbered 6, after V lost 5 bases and J lost 4 bases. Per the germline V gene, CDR1 is LNHDA and CDR2 is SQIVND (reference sequence). The CDR3 covers 15 residues.

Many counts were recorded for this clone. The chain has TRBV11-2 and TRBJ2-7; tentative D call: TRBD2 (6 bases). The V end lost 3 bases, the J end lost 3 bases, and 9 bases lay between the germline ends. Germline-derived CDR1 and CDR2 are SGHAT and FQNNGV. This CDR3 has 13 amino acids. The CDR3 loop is CASSLGLYYEQYV. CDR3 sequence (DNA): TGTGCCAGCAGCTTGGGACTGTACTACGAGCAGTACGTC.

The CDR3 coding sequence is TGTGCCAGCAGCTTGGATCCCGGGACTACGAAGACCCAGTACTTC. It is translated as CASSLDPGTTKTQYF. V usage is TRBV5-5 and J usage is TRBJ2-5; 7 bases line up with TRBD2. CDR3 length: 15 residues. CDR1 and CDR2 (germline): SGHKS, YYEKEE (reference sequence). The V gene end was trimmed by 0 bases and the J gene end by 6 bases; junction bases not matched to a gene: 8. Full variable domain (outside the CDR3, taken from reference TRBV5-5 and TRBJ2-5): DAGVTQSPTHLIKTRGQQVTLRCSPISGHKSVSWYQQVLGQGPQFIFQYYEKEERGRGNFPDRFSARQFPNYSSELNVNALLLGDSALYLCASSLDPGTTKTQYFGPGTRLLVL.

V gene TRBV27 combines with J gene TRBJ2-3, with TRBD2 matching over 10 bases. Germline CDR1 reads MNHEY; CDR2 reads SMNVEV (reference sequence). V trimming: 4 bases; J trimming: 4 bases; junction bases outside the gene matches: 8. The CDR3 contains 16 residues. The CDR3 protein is CASSSLAGLGSDTQYF. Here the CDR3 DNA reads TGTGCCAGCAGTTCACTAGCGGGGTTAGGATCAGATACGCAGTATTTT.

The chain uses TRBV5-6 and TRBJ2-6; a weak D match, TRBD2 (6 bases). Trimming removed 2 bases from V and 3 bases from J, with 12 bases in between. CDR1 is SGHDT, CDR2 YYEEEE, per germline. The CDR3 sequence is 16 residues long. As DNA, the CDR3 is TGTGCCAGCAGCTTTCCGGAGGGTCTTGGGGCCAACGTCCTGACTTTC. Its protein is CASSFPEGLGANVLTF.

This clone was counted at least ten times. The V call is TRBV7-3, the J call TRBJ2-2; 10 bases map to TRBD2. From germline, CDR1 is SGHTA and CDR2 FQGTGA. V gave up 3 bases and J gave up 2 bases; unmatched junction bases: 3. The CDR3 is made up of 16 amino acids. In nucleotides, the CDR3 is TGTGCCAGCAGCTTTGCTAGCGGGGGTAACACCGGGGAGCTGTTTTTT. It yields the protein CASSFASGGNTGELFF.

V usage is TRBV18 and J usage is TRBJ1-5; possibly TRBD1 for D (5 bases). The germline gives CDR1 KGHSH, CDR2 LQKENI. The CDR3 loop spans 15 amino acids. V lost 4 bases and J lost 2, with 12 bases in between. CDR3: CASSQGRVGNQPQHF. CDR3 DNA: TGTGCCAGCTCACAGGGGAGGGTTGGCAATCAGCCCCAGCATTTT.

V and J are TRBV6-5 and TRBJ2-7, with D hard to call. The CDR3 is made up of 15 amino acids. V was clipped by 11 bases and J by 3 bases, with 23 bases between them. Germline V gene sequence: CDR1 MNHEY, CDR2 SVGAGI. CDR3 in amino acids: CASTPLGRRNYEQYF. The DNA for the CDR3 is TGTGCCTCAACCCCGCTGGGCCGACGGAACTACGAGCAGTACTTC.

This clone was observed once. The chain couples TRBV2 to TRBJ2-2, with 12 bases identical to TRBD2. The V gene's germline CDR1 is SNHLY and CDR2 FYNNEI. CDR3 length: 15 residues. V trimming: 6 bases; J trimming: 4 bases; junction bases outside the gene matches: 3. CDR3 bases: TGTGCCAGCAGCGGACTAGCGGGGATCACCGGGGAGCTGTTTTTT. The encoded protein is CASSGLAGITGELFF. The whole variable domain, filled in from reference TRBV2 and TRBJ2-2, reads EPEVTQTPSHQVTQMGQEVILRCVPISNHLYFYWYRQILGQKVEFLVSFYNNEISEKSEIFDDQFSVERPDGSNFTLKIRSTKLEDSAMYFCASSGLAGITGELFFGEGSRLTVL.

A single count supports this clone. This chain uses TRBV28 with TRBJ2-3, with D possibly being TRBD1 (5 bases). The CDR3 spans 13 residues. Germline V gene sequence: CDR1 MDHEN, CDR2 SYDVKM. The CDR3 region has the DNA TGTGCTAGTGGGGCACGGACGACAGATACGCAGTATTTT. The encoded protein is CASGARTTDTQYF.

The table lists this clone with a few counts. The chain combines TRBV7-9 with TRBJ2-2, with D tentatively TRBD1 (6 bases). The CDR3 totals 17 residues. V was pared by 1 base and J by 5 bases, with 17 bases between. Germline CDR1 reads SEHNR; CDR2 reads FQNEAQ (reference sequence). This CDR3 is CASSLGAGAMGTGELFF. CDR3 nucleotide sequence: TGTGCCAGCAGCTTAGGAGCAGGGGCGATGGGGACCGGGGAGCTGTTTTTT.

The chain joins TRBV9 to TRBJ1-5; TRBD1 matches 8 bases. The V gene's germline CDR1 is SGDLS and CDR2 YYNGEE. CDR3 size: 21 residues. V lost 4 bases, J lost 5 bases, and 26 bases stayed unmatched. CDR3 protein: CASSPKLLIFLGDRTHQPQHF. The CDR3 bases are TGTGCCAGCAGCCCGAAGCTTCTTATTTTTCTCGGGGACAGGACCCATCAGCCCCAGCATTTT.

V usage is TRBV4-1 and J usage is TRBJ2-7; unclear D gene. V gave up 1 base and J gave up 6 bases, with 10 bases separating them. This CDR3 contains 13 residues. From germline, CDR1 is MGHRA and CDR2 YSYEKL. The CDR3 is CASSQGVTAEQYV. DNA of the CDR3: TGCGCCAGCAGCCAAGGCGTTACAGCCGAGCAGTACGTC.

The CDR3 reads CASSPQYLGKNIQYF. In DNA form, the CDR3 reads TGTGCCAGCTCACCACAATACCTCGGCAAAAACATTCAGTACTTC. The V and J genes are TRBV18 and TRBJ2-4, with D uncertain. Trimming left V 1 base short and J 3 bases short, with 10 bases between. The CDR3 length is 15 residues. Germline CDR1 and CDR2: KGHSH and LQKENI.